This entry concerns a single TCR beta chain. Germline lookup yields CDR1 MNHEY and CDR2 SMNVEV (reference sequence). Trimming shortened V by 5 bases and J by 8 bases, and 16 bases separated the two germline ends. The CDR3 extends over 14 amino acids. This sample was taken from a study of CD8 T cells in Susac syndrome. An input of about 0.5 to 1 ug of RNA was subjected to reverse transcription using random hexamers. By means of immunoSEQ multiplex PCR, TCR beta CDR3 spanning 54 Vbeta and 13 Jbeta underwent amplification. In TCRdb, the immunoSEQ multiplex PCR reads were re-called with MiXCR into one record per CDR3 protein. Of about 130,000 distinct CDR3 sequences listed, more than 75% were seen once; the top ten hold around 0.25%. TCR beta from blood CD8+ and CD4+ T cells was sequenced. Stable or active relapsing-remitting multiple sclerosis, untreated and meeting revised McDonald criteria, defined the controls. The CD8+ and CD4+ T cells were isolated magnetically using a negative isolation approach, whereas the TEMRA cells were enriched by FACS.

Sequencing used CD8+ T cells from PBMCs. This sequence joins TRBV27 and TRBJ2-1; D is perhaps TRBD2 (6 bases). This TCR was recovered from a human donor with multiple sclerosis. The CDR3 bases are TGTGCCAGCAGTATTGAGGGAGGTGGCGATGAGCAGTTCTTC. This codes for CASSIEGGGDEQFF.